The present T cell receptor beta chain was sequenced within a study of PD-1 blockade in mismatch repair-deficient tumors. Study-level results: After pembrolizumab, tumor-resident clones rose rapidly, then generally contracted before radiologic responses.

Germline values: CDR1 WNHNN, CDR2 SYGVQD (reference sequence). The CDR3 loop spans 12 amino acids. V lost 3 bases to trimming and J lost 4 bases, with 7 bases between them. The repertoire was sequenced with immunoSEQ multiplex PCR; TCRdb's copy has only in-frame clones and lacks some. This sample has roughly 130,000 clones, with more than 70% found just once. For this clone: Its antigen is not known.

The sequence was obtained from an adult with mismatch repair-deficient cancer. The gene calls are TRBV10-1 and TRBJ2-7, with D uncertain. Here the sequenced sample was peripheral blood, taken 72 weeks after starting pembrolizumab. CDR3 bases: TGCGCCAGCAGTGAAGGACGGTACGAGCAGTACTTC. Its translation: CASSEGRYEQYF.